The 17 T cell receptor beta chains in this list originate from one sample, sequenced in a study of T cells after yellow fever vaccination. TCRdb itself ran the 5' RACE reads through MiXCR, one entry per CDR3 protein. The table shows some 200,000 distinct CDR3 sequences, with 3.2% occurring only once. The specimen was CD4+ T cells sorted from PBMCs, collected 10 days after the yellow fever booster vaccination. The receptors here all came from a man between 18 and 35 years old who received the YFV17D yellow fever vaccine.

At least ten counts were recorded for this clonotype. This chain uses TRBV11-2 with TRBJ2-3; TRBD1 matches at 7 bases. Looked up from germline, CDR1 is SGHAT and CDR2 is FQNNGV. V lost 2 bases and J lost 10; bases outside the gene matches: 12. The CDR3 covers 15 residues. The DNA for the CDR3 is TGTGCCAGCAGCTTATCCTCGGAGACAGGGCATCCGCAGTATTTT. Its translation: CASSLSSETGHPQYF.

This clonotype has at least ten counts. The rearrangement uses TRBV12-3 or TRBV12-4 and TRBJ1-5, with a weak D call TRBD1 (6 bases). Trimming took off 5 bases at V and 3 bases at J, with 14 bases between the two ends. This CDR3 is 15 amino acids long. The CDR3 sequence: CASSGQGTLNQPQHF. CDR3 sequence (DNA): TGTGCCAGCAGTGGCCAGGGGACACTCAATCAGCCCCAGCATTTT.

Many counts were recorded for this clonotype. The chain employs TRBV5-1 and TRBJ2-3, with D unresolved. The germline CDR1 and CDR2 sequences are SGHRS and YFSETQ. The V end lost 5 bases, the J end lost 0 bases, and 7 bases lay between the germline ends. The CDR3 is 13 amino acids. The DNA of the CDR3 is TGCGCCAGCAGACGCGGTAGCACAGATACGCAGTATTTT. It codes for CASRRGSTDTQYF.

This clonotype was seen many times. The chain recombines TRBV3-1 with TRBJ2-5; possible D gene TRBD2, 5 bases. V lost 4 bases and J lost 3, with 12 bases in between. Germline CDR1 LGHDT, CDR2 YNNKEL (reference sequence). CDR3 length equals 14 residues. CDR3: CASSPSGIKETQYF. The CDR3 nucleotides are TGTGCCAGCAGCCCTTCGGGAATCAAAGAGACCCAGTACTTC.

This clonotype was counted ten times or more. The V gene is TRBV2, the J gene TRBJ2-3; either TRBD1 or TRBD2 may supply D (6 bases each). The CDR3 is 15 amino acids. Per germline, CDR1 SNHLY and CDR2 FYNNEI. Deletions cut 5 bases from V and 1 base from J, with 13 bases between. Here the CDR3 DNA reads TGTGCCAGCAGTCCACAGGGACTCGGCACAGATACGCAGTATTTT. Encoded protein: CASSPQGLGTDTQYF.

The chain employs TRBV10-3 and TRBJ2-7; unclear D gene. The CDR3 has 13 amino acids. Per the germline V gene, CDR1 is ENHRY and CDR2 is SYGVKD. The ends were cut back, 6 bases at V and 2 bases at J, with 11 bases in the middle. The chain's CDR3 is CAISKDGAYEQYV. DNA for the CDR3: TGTGCCATCAGCAAGGACGGAGCCTACGAGCAGTACGTC.

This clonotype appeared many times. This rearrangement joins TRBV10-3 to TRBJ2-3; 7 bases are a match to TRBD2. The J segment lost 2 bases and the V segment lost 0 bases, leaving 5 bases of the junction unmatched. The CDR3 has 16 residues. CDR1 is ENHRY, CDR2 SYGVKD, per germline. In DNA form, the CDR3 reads TGTGCCATCAGTGAGTCGCCAGCGGGACTCACAGATACGCAGTATTTT. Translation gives CAISESPAGLTDTQYF.

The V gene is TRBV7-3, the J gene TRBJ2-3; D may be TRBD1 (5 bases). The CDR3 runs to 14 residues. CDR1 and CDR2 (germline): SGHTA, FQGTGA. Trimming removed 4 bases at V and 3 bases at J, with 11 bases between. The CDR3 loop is CASSSRPGTDTQYF. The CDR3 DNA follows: TGTGCCAGCAGCTCGCGACCAGGGACAGATACGCAGTATTTT.

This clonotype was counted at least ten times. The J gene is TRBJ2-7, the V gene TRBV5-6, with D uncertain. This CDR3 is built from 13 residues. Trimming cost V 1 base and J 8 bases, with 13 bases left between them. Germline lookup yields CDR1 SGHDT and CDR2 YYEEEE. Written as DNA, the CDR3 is TGTGCCAGCAGCTTGCTGGCAGGCGGTAAGCAGTACGTC. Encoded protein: CASSLLAGGKQYV.

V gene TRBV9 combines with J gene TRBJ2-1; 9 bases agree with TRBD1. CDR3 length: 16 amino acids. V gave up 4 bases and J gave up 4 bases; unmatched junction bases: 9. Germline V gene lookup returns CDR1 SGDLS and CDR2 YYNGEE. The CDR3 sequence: CASSKGGQGGYNEQFF. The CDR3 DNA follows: TGTGCCAGCAGCAAGGGGGGACAGGGAGGATACAATGAGCAGTTCTTC.

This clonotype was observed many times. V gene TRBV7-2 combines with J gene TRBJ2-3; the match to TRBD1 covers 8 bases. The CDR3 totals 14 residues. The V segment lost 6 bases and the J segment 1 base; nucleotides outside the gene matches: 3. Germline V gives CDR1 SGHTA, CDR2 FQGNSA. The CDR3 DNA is TGTGCCAGCAGAGACAGGGGTGGCACAGATACGCAGTATTTT. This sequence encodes CASRDRGGTDTQYF. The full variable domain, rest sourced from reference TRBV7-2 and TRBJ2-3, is GAGVSQSPSNKVTEKGKDVELRCDPISGHTALYWYRQSLGQGLEFLIYFQGNSAPDKSGLPSDRFSAERTGGSVSTLTIQRTQQEDSAVYLCASRDRGGTDTQYFGPGTRLTVL.

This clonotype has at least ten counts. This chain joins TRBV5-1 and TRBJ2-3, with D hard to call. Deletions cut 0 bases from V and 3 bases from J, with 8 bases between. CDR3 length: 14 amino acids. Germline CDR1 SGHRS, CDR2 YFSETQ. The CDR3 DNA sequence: TGCGCCAGCAGCTTGGAATCAGAAACAGATACGCAGTATTTT. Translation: CASSLESETDTQYF. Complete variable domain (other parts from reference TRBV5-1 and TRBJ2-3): KAGVTQTPRYLIKTRGQQVTLSCSPISGHRSVSWYQQTPGQGLQFLFEYFSETQRNKGNFPGRFSGRQFSNSRSEMNVSTLELGDSALYLCASSLESETDTQYFGPGTRLTVL.

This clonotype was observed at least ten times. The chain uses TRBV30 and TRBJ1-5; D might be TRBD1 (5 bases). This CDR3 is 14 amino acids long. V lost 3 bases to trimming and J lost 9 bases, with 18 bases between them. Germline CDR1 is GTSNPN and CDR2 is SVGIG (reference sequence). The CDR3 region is CAWSPDNGIRPQHF. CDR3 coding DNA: TGTGCCTGGAGCCCGGACAATGGGATACGGCCCCAGCATTTT.

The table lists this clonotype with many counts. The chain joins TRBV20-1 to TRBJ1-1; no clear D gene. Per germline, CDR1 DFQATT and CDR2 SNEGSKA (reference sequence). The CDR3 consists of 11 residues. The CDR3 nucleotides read TGCAGATTCACGGGGAGGACTGAAGCTTTCTTT. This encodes CRFTGRTEAFF.

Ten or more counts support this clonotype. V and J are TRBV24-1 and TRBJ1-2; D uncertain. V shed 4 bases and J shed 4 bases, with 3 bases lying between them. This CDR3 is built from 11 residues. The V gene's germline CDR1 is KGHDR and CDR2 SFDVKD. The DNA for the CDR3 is TGTGCCACCAGTGACACCTATGGCTACACCTTC. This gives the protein CATSDTYGYTF.

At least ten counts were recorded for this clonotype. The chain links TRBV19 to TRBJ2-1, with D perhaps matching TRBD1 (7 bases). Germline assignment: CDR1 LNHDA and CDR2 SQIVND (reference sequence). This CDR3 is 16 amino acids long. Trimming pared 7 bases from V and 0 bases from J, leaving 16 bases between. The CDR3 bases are TGTGCCAGTACCCGACAGGGAGGTAGCTCCTACAATGAGCAGTTCTTC. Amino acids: CASTRQGGSSYNEQFF.

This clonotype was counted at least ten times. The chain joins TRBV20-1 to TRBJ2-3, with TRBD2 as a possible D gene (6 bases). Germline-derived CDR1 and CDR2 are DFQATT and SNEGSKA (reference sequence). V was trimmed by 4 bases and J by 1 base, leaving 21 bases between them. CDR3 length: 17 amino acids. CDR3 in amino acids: CSAKPRGGTSGTDTQYF. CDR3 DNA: TGCAGTGCTAAGCCCCGTGGGGGGACGTCTGGCACAGATACGCAGTATTTT.